The present T cell receptor beta chain was sequenced within a study of blood T cells in healthy people across ages (dated by TCRdb to the mid-2010s). About the study as a whole: In model experiments, template switching captured roughly one uniquely barcoded TCR beta cDNA molecule for every two T cells. Age-related changes in TCR beta repertoire diversity were measured in the study by deep sequencing normalized with unique cDNA molecular identifiers. The donors were split into four age groups: young (average 16 years), middle-aged (roughly 39), aged (over 55) and long-lived (about 74). To avoid experimental bias, donors of different ages were spread randomly across the sequencing lanes. The study analyzed two additional independent replicas of 1 million unique cDNA reads from the same blood draw for two donors, one aged 18 to 29 and one aged 80 or older. The paper's findings and limits, for the study overall: Because profiling used bulk unsorted PBMCs, naive and antigen-experienced compartments could not be compared conclusively. The CMV infection status of donors was not known, potentially confounding age-related changes in expanded clonotypes. As age increased, observed TCR beta diversity per million T cells dropped in a roughly linear way, and a significant reduction was already evident by age about 40. Total diversity estimates from one million sequenced T cells were considered lower bounds and underestimates. Compared with the aged group, the long-lived group had more naive CD4+ T cells, fewer expanded clones and increased TCR diversity, a pattern suggesting age selection. Observed TCR beta diversity correlated strongly with the percentage of naive T cells measured by flow cytometry.

Systemically healthy Caucasian individuals from Russia, some 36 in total and aged about 6 to 95 years, were included as donors. Each donor gave around 9.9 milliliters of peripheral blood, collected into EDTA-treated Vacutainer tubes. Ficoll-Paque density-gradient centrifugation was used to isolate PBMCs, with at least 7 million per sample. Trizol reagent was used to extract total RNA from PBMCs, with at least 6 micrograms per sample. Naive CD45RAhigh/CD27high T cell percentages were measured by flow cytometry on a PBMC aliquot from every donor. V and J are truncated by 3 bases and 4 bases respectively, leaving an intervening sequence of 16 bases. Counted from cysteine to phenylalanine, this CDR3 has 16 amino acids. CDR3 DNA only is kept here, 48 bases in frame from base 1. This clonotype was detected only a few times. Its antigen remains unidentified. Base qualities are not at hand, and no much larger clone is one base apart.

Receptors were amplified or captured by 5' RACE. Sequencing was performed on an Illumina HiSeq 2500. A second PCR of about 6 to 12 cycles was run with a J-beta primer mix and a sample-barcoded 5' primer. A unique molecular identifier was introduced onto each TCR beta cDNA molecule by a template-switch 5' adaptor carrying 12 random nucleotides. Each sample yielded at least 2.5 million CDR3-containing paired-end reads. All of the RNA was converted into first-strand cDNA using the Mint cDNA synthesis kit, with a TRBC-specific oligonucleotide serving as the primer. Following uracil-DNA glycosylase treatment, all cDNA underwent a first 18-cycle PCR with the universal primers M1SS and BC2_uni_R. The authors processed their data as follows. Each sample was normalized by randomly selecting 1 million high-quality reads, each carrying a distinct molecular identifier. Instead of being binned into consensus sequences, reads that shared molecular identifiers were thrown out. MiTCR, run with a Q25 quality threshold and the strictest error-elimination algorithm, handled CDR3 identification, clonotype clustering and error correction. Lower-bound total TCR beta diversity was estimated with a nonparametric unseen species model using Euler transformation. TCRdb redid the processing of the public reads, applying fastp at Q25 and MiXCR, and retained in-frame beta chains. One record per CDR3 amino acid sequence lists the most common genes and DNA. In this record, the V and J calls reflect TCRdb's handling and not the investigators' own analysis. The sample yields over 700,000 distinct CDR3 sequences; less than 70% were counted once. Around 40% of the sample belongs to the ten largest clones.

The TCR was taken from a man older than 75 in good health. Sample: blood. The chain couples TRBV12-3 or TRBV12-4 to TRBJ1-5; possibly the D gene is TRBD1, per 6 matching bases. At the DNA level, the sequence is TGTGCCAGCAGTTTTAGCTTCGGGCAGGGGAATCAGCCCCAGCATTTT. Its amino acids are CASSFSFGQGNQPQHF.